The rows below give T cell receptor beta chains drawn from one sample of a study of blood T cell repertoires in COVID-19. Here immunoSEQ multiplex PCR was the method, and the copy in TCRdb shows in-frame clones only, minus some. The data contain about 260,000 clones, 85% to 90% of them singletons. Sequences were obtained from peripheral blood. The receptors derive from a woman aged 60-75 years with COVID-19, enrolled during active disease. The CDR3 runs from the conserved cysteine through the conserved F or W. Each record gives: D gene, V gene, J gene, clone size, CDR3 DNA, CDR3 protein. D genes are given only for firm matches. Clone size appears in some rows only: once, few, many, or a class for an expanded clone.

D gene: NA
V gene: TRBV7-9
J gene: TRBJ2-1
clone size: NA
CDR3 DNA: TGTGCCAGCACCCCCTGGACTAACAATGAGCAGTTCTTC
CDR3 protein: CASTPWTNNEQFF

D gene: NA
V gene: TRBV20-1
J gene: TRBJ1-5
clone size: NA
CDR3 DNA: TGCAGTGCTAGTCCCGGGGGGGGCAATCAGCCCCAGCATTTT
CDR3 protein: CSASPGGGNQPQHF

D gene: NA
V gene: TRBV30
J gene: TRBJ2-5
clone size: NA
CDR3 DNA: TGTGCCTGGAGTCCGGGCCAAGAGACCCAGTACTTC
CDR3 protein: CAWSPGQETQYF

D gene: NA
V gene: TRBV15
J gene: TRBJ1-1
clone size: NA
CDR3 DNA: TGTGCCACCAGCAGAGGTGACAGAGGGAACACTGAAGCTTTCTTT
CDR3 protein: CATSRGDRGNTEAFF

D gene: TRBD1
V gene: TRBV19
J gene: TRBJ2-1
clone size: NA
CDR3 DNA: TGTGCCAGTAGTATTCGCGGACAGGGTCCTGGCTACAATGAGCAGTTCTTC
CDR3 protein: CASSIRGQGPGYNEQFF

D gene: NA
V gene: TRBV18
J gene: TRBJ1-5
clone size: NA
CDR3 DNA: TGTGCCAGCTCACCATCGGGGGACCAGCCCCAGCATTTT
CDR3 protein: CASSPSGDQPQHF

D gene: NA
V gene: TRBV10-2
J gene: TRBJ1-2
clone size: NA
CDR3 DNA: TGCGCCAGCAGTGAGTCGCCGGGGTTTTATGGCTACACCTTC
CDR3 protein: CASSESPGFYGYTF

D gene: TRBD1
V gene: TRBV30
J gene: TRBJ2-5
clone size: few
CDR3 DNA: TGTGCCTGGGCTTGGACAGGGGGAGAGACCCAGTACTTC
CDR3 protein: CAWAWTGGETQYF

D gene: TRBD1
V gene: TRBV4-1
J gene: TRBJ1-2
clone size: NA
CDR3 DNA: TGCGCCAGCAGCCAAGAACAGGGGGCCCATGTAAACGGCAACTATGGCTACACCTTC
CDR3 protein: CASSQEQGAHVNGNYGYTF

D gene: TRBD2
V gene: TRBV6-1
J gene: TRBJ2-1
clone size: NA
CDR3 DNA: TGTGCCAGCAGTGAATACGGTCCGGGAGGGGACGGTAATGAGCAGTTCTTC
CDR3 protein: CASSEYGPGGDGNEQFF

D gene: TRBD1
V gene: TRBV30
J gene: TRBJ2-5
clone size: once
CDR3 DNA: TGTGCCTGGAGTTCCGGGACAGGGGAAATGGAGACCCAGTACTTC
CDR3 protein: CAWSSGTGEMETQYF

D gene: TRBD2
V gene: TRBV3-1/TRBV3-2
J gene: TRBJ2-5
clone size: NA
CDR3 DNA: TGTGCCAGCAGCCAAGATGGTCCTAGCGGGAGAGAGACCCAGTACTTC
CDR3 protein: CASSQDGPSGRETQYF

D gene: TRBD2
V gene: TRBV30
J gene: TRBJ2-1
clone size: NA
CDR3 DNA: TGTGCCTGGAGGGGAACCGGGACTACGTACAATGAGCAGTTCTTC
CDR3 protein: CAWRGTGTTYNEQFF

D gene: TRBD1
V gene: TRBV9
J gene: TRBJ1-1
clone size: NA
CDR3 DNA: TGTGCCAGCAGCGTCGGACAGGACACTGAAGCTTTCTTT
CDR3 protein: CASSVGQDTEAFF

D gene: TRBD2
V gene: TRBV27
J gene: TRBJ2-1
clone size: NA
CDR3 DNA: TGTGCCAGCAGTCTCAGAGCGGGAGTGGTGCATGAGCAGTTCTTC
CDR3 protein: CASSLRAGVVHEQFF

D gene: NA
V gene: TRBV7-3
J gene: TRBJ1-1
clone size: NA
CDR3 DNA: TGTGCCAGCAGCCCAACACCGAGGACAGCTATGAACACTGAAGCTTTCTTT
CDR3 protein: CASSPTPRTAMNTEAFF

D gene: NA
V gene: TRBV30
J gene: TRBJ1-1
clone size: NA
CDR3 DNA: TGTGCCTGGGGGGGCCCGGGGGTGAACACTGAAGCTTTCTTT
CDR3 protein: CAWGGPGVNTEAFF

D gene: NA
V gene: TRBV10-3
J gene: TRBJ2-7
clone size: NA
CDR3 DNA: TGTGCCATCAACTCCCCCCGAGACAGTTCCCACGAGCAGTACTTC
CDR3 protein: CAINSPRDSSHEQYF

D gene: TRBD1
V gene: TRBV18
J gene: TRBJ2-3
clone size: NA
CDR3 DNA: TGTGCCAGCTCACGACAGGGGGCGGGAAGCACAGATACGCAGTATTTT
CDR3 protein: CASSRQGAGSTDTQYF

D gene: TRBD2
V gene: TRBV19
J gene: TRBJ2-5
clone size: NA
CDR3 DNA: TGTGCCAGTAGTATAGTTGGACTAGCGGGAGAGACCCAGTACTTC
CDR3 protein: CASSIVGLAGETQYF

D gene: NA
V gene: TRBV5-1
J gene: TRBJ1-4
clone size: NA
CDR3 DNA: TGCGCCAGCAGCCTCACGGACAGAGCAACTAATGAAAAACTGTTTTTT
CDR3 protein: CASSLTDRATNEKLFF

D gene: NA
V gene: TRBV27
J gene: TRBJ1-1
clone size: NA
CDR3 DNA: TGTGCCAGCAGTCCAAGACAGAACACTGAAGCTTTCTTT
CDR3 protein: CASSPRQNTEAFF

D gene: NA
V gene: TRBV29-1
J gene: TRBJ1-1
clone size: NA
CDR3 DNA: TGCAGCGCCCAGGGACAGAACACTGAAGCTTTCTTT
CDR3 protein: CSAQGQNTEAFF

D gene: NA
V gene: TRBV19
J gene: TRBJ2-3
clone size: NA
CDR3 DNA: TGTGCCAGTAGTATTAGGACTCTTAAGGGCACAGATACGCAGTATTTT
CDR3 protein: CASSIRTLKGTDTQYF

D gene: NA
V gene: TRBV28
J gene: TRBJ2-1
clone size: once
CDR3 DNA: TGTGCCAGCAGCCCATCCCAGGGGCGCTCCTACAATGAGCAGTTCTTC
CDR3 protein: CASSPSQGRSYNEQFF

D gene: NA
V gene: TRBV5-6
J gene: TRBJ1-3
clone size: NA
CDR3 DNA: TGTGCCAGCAGCTTGGCAGGACAGATCACTGGAAACACCATATATTTT
CDR3 protein: CASSLAGQITGNTIYF

D gene: TRBD1
V gene: TRBV28
J gene: TRBJ1-4
clone size: NA
CDR3 DNA: TGTGCCAGCAGCCACCCGGGACAGCAAAATGAAAAACTGTTTTTT
CDR3 protein: CASSHPGQQNEKLFF

D gene: TRBD1
V gene: TRBV2
J gene: TRBJ1-6
clone size: NA
CDR3 DNA: TGTGCCAGCAGCCCACCCGGACAGGGGGCTAATTCACCCCTCCACTTT
CDR3 protein: CASSPPGQGANSPLHF

D gene: NA
V gene: TRBV18
J gene: TRBJ1-1
clone size: NA
CDR3 DNA: TGTGCCAGCTCACCCCGGGACACCAACACTGAAGCTTTCTTT
CDR3 protein: CASSPRDTNTEAFF

D gene: TRBD1
V gene: TRBV7-9
J gene: TRBJ1-6
clone size: NA
CDR3 DNA: TGTGCCAGCAGCCTTCCGACAGGGAACCGCCGCTTT
CDR3 protein: CASSLPTGNRRF

D gene: TRBD2
V gene: TRBV4-2
J gene: TRBJ2-3
clone size: NA
CDR3 DNA: TGTGCCAGCAGCCAAGAAAATTCAATCAGCGGGAGGTTAACAGATACGCAGTATTTT
CDR3 protein: CASSQENSISGRLTDTQYF

D gene: NA
V gene: TRBV2
J gene: TRBJ2-1
clone size: NA
CDR3 DNA: TGTGCCAGCAGGGCCGGAGGTCAAGATGAGCAGTTCTTC
CDR3 protein: CASRAGGQDEQFF

D gene: NA
V gene: TRBV10-3
J gene: TRBJ2-4
clone size: NA
CDR3 DNA: TGTGCCATCAGTGATTCTAGAGGGGGGGGGACCAAAAACATTCAGTACTTC
CDR3 protein: CAISDSRGGGTKNIQYF

D gene: TRBD1
V gene: TRBV5-1
J gene: TRBJ2-2
clone size: once
CDR3 DNA: TGCGCCAGCAGCTTGGTCGCACAGGGGGGCACCGGGGAGCTGTTTTTT
CDR3 protein: CASSLVAQGGTGELFF

D gene: TRBD2
V gene: TRBV30
J gene: TRBJ2-5
clone size: NA
CDR3 DNA: TGTGCCTGGGGCGGGGGAGTAGAGACCCAGTACTTC
CDR3 protein: CAWGGGVETQYF

D gene: TRBD2
V gene: TRBV6-2/TRBV6-3
J gene: TRBJ2-3
clone size: NA
CDR3 DNA: TGTGCCAGCAGTTTCATAACTAGCGGGAGGTGGACAGATACGCAGTATTTT
CDR3 protein: CASSFITSGRWTDTQYF

D gene: TRBD1
V gene: TRBV2
J gene: TRBJ2-4
clone size: NA
CDR3 DNA: TGTGCCAGCAGTGAAAGGGGGCTGAACATTCAGTACTTC
CDR3 protein: CASSERGLNIQYF

D gene: TRBD1
V gene: TRBV6-6
J gene: TRBJ2-3
clone size: NA
CDR3 DNA: TGTGCCAGCAGTTACCCCCGGACAGGGATAACAGATACGCAGTATTTT
CDR3 protein: CASSYPRTGITDTQYF

D gene: TRBD1
V gene: TRBV6-5
J gene: TRBJ2-4
clone size: NA
CDR3 DNA: TGTGCCAGCGGGGACAGGCCCCAAGCCAAAAACATTCAGTACTTC
CDR3 protein: CASGDRPQAKNIQYF

D gene: TRBD2
V gene: TRBV7-2
J gene: TRBJ2-1
clone size: NA
CDR3 DNA: TGTGCCAGCAGCTTGCGGTCGGGAGGGGGAGTTGAGCAGTTCTTC
CDR3 protein: CASSLRSGGGVEQFF

D gene: TRBD1
V gene: TRBV7-9
J gene: TRBJ2-2
clone size: NA
CDR3 DNA: TGTGCCAGCAGCCCGGGACAGGGGAACACCGGGGAGCTGTTTTTT
CDR3 protein: CASSPGQGNTGELFF

D gene: TRBD1
V gene: TRBV2
J gene: TRBJ1-5
clone size: NA
CDR3 DNA: TGTGCCAGCAAGGGGGCCCCGGGGAAAGGAGATCAGCCCCAGCATTTT
CDR3 protein: CASKGAPGKGDQPQHF

D gene: NA
V gene: TRBV7-9
J gene: TRBJ2-2
clone size: once
CDR3 DNA: TGTGCCAGCAGCTTACCACCGGGCGGGGAGCTGTTTTTT
CDR3 protein: CASSLPPGGELFF

D gene: NA
V gene: TRBV10-3
J gene: TRBJ2-2
clone size: NA
CDR3 DNA: TGTGCCATCAGGAAGACTATGGCGGGTGGCACCGGGGAGCTGTTTTTT
CDR3 protein: CAIRKTMAGGTGELFF

D gene: TRBD1
V gene: TRBV2
J gene: TRBJ2-2
clone size: NA
CDR3 DNA: TGTGCCAGGCTCAAGACAGGGACAACCGGGGAGCTGTTTTTT
CDR3 protein: CARLKTGTTGELFF

D gene: NA
V gene: TRBV6-5
J gene: TRBJ2-2
clone size: NA
CDR3 DNA: TGTGCCAGCAGTCACCCGGACGGGGAACAAATTTTT
CDR3 protein: CASSHPDGEQIF

D gene: NA
V gene: TRBV6-2/TRBV6-3
J gene: TRBJ2-7
clone size: NA
CDR3 DNA: TGTGCCAGCAGCCCAGGGGTCTACGAGCAGTACTTC
CDR3 protein: CASSPGVYEQYF

D gene: NA
V gene: TRBV5-1
J gene: TRBJ2-7
clone size: NA
CDR3 DNA: TGCGCCAGCAGCCTCCTGACAGGCGCCTACGAGCAGTACTTC
CDR3 protein: CASSLLTGAYEQYF

D gene: NA
V gene: TRBV2
J gene: TRBJ2-5
clone size: NA
CDR3 DNA: TGTGCCAGTCAAAACAGGGTCTCGATGGAGACCCAGTACTTC
CDR3 protein: CASQNRVSMETQYF

D gene: NA
V gene: TRBV7-3
J gene: TRBJ2-1
clone size: NA
CDR3 DNA: TGTGCCAGCAGCAGAGGATCCAACTACAATGAGCAGTTCTTC
CDR3 protein: CASSRGSNYNEQFF